This T cell receptor beta chain was found in a study of graft-versus-host responses after intestinal transplantation. Turning to the study itself: Recipients uniformly received anti-thymocyte globulin induction, followed by tacrolimus and steroids for approximately 3 years. Study conclusions and caveats: Levels of circulating GvH clones at their peak were associated with early post-transplant HvG declines. GvH clones appeared in recipient marrow, some first in ileum or blood. Elevated graft-versus-host to host-versus-graft clonal ratios in allografts were recorded for patients with graft-donor T cell macrochimerism.

V lost 5 bases, J lost 7 bases, and 21 bases lay in between. Germline V gene lookup returns CDR1 MNHEY and CDR2 SMNVEV (reference sequence). The CDR3 extends over 15 amino acids. About this clone itself: Its target is unknown.

Sequencing was performed with immunoSEQ multiplex PCR; in TCRdb, only in-frame clones are kept and a portion is missing. The sample lists around 100,000 clones; 85% to 95% were seen once. The source of this sequence is a human donor who was the organ donor for an intestinal transplant. Sequenced material: unstimulated CD8+ T cells sorted from spleen or lymph node cells, taken before transplant. The chain recombines TRBV27 with TRBJ2-7, with no clear D. The CDR3 region has the DNA TGTGCCAGCAGTGGTGCCCTTAGCAGGCTACGGGAGCAGTACTTC. Protein sequence: CASSGALSRLREQYF.